These T cell receptor beta chains were read from a single sample in a study of post-analysis software for immune sequencing data. TCRdb redid the calling of the PCR reads with MiXCR, one entry per CDR3 protein. The table shows under 200,000 distinct CDR3 sequences, with approximately 35% occurring only once. The sample was blood, taken after autologous hematopoietic stem cell transplantation. Every receptor here comes from a girl aged 5 to 17 with multiple sclerosis. Each CDR3 is given with its conserved first and last residue. D genes are given only for firm matches. Clone sizes are given selectively: once, few, many, or a class where the clone is expanded.

size	D	V	J	DNA	CDR3
many	TRBD2	TRBV20-1	TRBJ2-7	TGCAGTGCTTTCTCGACTAGCGGGACCTTCTCCTACGAGCAGTACTTC	CSAFSTSGTFSYEQYF
-	-	TRBV7-8	TRBJ2-2	TGTGCCAGCAGCGCCCCAGGGGCCGGGGAGCTGTTTTTT	CASSAPGAGELFF
few	-	TRBV20-1	TRBJ2-3	TGCAGTCCCGGGGATACGCAGTATTTT	CSPGDTQYF
-	TRBD1	TRBV20-1	TRBJ2-7	TGCAGTGCTAGAGATCTCGACAGGGGGCCCTACGAGCAGTACTTC	CSARDLDRGPYEQYF
-	TRBD1	TRBV30	TRBJ1-2	TGTGCCTGGAGTGTACAGGGGTACTATGGCTACACCTTC	CAWSVQGYYGYTF
-	TRBD1	TRBV6-5	TRBJ2-7	TGTGCCAGCAGTTACACGACAGGGCAGCCCCTCCACGAGCAGTACTTC	CASSYTTGQPLHEQYF
few	-	TRBV7-6	TRBJ2-7	TGTGCCAGCAGCCTCTCCCCGTACTACGAGCAGTACTTC	CASSLSPYYEQYF
-	-	TRBV15	TRBJ2-5	TGTGCCACCAGCAGACGGAGACAAGAGACCCAGTACTTC	CATSRRRQETQYF
-	-	TRBV9	TRBJ2-1	TGTGCCAGCAGCTTACGACTGCACGGAGGTGAGCAGTTCTTC	CASSLRLHGGEQFF
many	-	TRBV10-3	TRBJ1-5	TGTGCCATCGGGGGGGATACTAGCAATCAGCCCCAGCATTTT	CAIGGDTSNQPQHF
-	TRBD2	TRBV20-1	TRBJ2-3	TGCAGTGCCCCCCCCGCGGTAGCGGGAGGGGTTTGGGCAGATACGCAGTATTTT	CSAPPAVAGGVWADTQYF
-	-	TRBV4-3	TRBJ2-5	TGCGCCAGCAGCCAAGGCGGGCCAGGAGGGGAGGAGACCCAGTACTTC	CASSQGGPGGEETQYF
-	-	TRBV28	TRBJ1-5	TGTGCCAGCAGTCTCCCAGGGGCCCACCCGAGTAAGCTTGATCAGCCCCAGCATTTT	CASSLPGAHPSKLDQPQHF
-	-	TRBV20-1	TRBJ1-1	TGCAGTGCTAGAGGTCCACAGAACACTGAAGCTTTCTTT	CSARGPQNTEAFF
few	TRBD2	TRBV28	TRBJ2-4	TGTGCCAGCAGGCAACCGGGACTAGCGGGAGGAGGGAAAAACATTCAGTACTTC	CASRQPGLAGGGKNIQYF
-	-	TRBV7-2	TRBJ2-1	TGTGCCAGCAGCCCACCTGTGCAATACAATGAGCAGTTCTTC	CASSPPVQYNEQFF
-	-	TRBV12-3/TRBV12-4	TRBJ2-3	TGTGCCAGCAGTTTAGGAACAGGGAAAGCAGATACGCAGTATTTT	CASSLGTGKADTQYF
few	-	TRBV9	TRBJ2-7	TGTGCCAGCAGCCCTCATGGAGGGAGCTCCTACGAGCAGTACTTC	CASSPHGGSSYEQYF
-	-	TRBV6-5	TRBJ1-1	TGTGCCAGCAGCCCGCGGACACCAGTGAACACTGAAGCTTTCTTT	CASSPRTPVNTEAFF
few	TRBD2	TRBV29-1	TRBJ2-1	TGCAGCGTTGAAGGGGGGACTAGCCTCTCCTACAATGAGCAGTTCTTC	CSVEGGTSLSYNEQFF
-	TRBD2	TRBV20-1	TRBJ2-5	TGCAGTGCTAGTATCCCTAGCGGGAGGTGGGAGACCCAGTACTTC	CSASIPSGRWETQYF
-	TRBD2	TRBV18	TRBJ2-1	TGTGCCAGCTCACGAGCCGGGACTAGCGGAGACAATGAGCAGTTCTTC	CASSRAGTSGDNEQFF
-	-	TRBV6-5	TRBJ2-7	TGTGCCAGCAGTTACTCGACGGCAAGGGCCTACGAGCAGTACTTC	CASSYSTARAYEQYF
few	-	TRBV12-3/TRBV12-4	TRBJ1-5	TGTGCCAGCAGTCCCAGTCTTGTGAAGCCCCAGCATTTT	CASSPSLVKPQHF
-	-	TRBV9	TRBJ1-6	TGTGCCAGCAGCGTAGGGGAGAATTCACCCCTCCACTTT	CASSVGENSPLHF
few	TRBD2	TRBV11-1	TRBJ2-1	TGTGCCAGCAGCTTACTCTTTTCGCGGCTAGCGGGAGGGCGGAAGTACAATGAGCAGTTCTTC	CASSLLFSRLAGGRKYNEQFF
few	TRBD2	TRBV20-1	TRBJ2-5	TGCAGTGCTCCACTAGCGGGAGGGCCTTTTGGAGAGACCCAGTACTTC	CSAPLAGGPFGETQYF
-	-	TRBV7-2	TRBJ2-7	TGTGCCAGCAGCTTAGCGCGCCTTTCCGAGCAGTACTTC	CASSLARLSEQYF
-	-	TRBV7-8	TRBJ2-7	TGTGCCAGCAGCTTAGGGGGGCTGACCTACGAGCAGTACTTC	CASSLGGLTYEQYF
few	-	TRBV28	TRBJ2-4	TGTGCCAGCAGTTTATGGCGGGGAACTCAGTACTTC	CASSLWRGTQYF
few	-	TRBV29-1	TRBJ1-2	TGCAGCGTTTTCCCGACAGCAAACTATGGCTACACCTTC	CSVFPTANYGYTF
-	-	TRBV7-6	TRBJ1-5	TGTGCCAGCAGCTTTGGGGCTTATCAGCCCCAGCATTTT	CASSFGAYQPQHF
few	TRBD1	TRBV27	TRBJ2-7	TGTGCCAGCAGTTTATCGACAGGGTCATACGAGCAGTACTTC	CASSLSTGSYEQYF
many	TRBD1	TRBV6-1	TRBJ2-7	TGTGCCAGCAGTGAATGGGACAGGGGCGAGCAGTACTTC	CASSEWDRGEQYF
few	TRBD2	TRBV5-1	TRBJ2-7	TGCGCCAGCAGAACTAGCGGGAGTTACGAGCAGTACTTC	CASRTSGSYEQYF